A single T cell receptor beta chain is shown here with its context. The antigen is unknown. Germline-derived CDR1 and CDR2 are MNHNS and SASEGT. CDR3 length: 15 residues. Trimming stripped 6 bases from V and 2 bases from J, with 14 bases between. The data belong to a study of T cells after yellow fever vaccination. A single record per CDR3 protein comes from TCRdb applying MiXCR to the 5' RACE reads. The sample lists more than 250,000 distinct CDR3 sequences; 6.8% were seen once. Points from the study as a whole: Overlap between CD4 and CD8 compartments was detected for a small share of clonotypes.

The source of this sequence is a man between 18 and 35 years old who received the YFV17D yellow fever vaccine. This chain connects TRBV6-1 to TRBJ2-1; the D is unclear. Sample: PBMCs, taken roughly seven weeks after the first yellow fever vaccination. In DNA, the CDR3 is TGTGCCAGCAGGTTCGGACCAACAACCTACAATGAGCAGTTCTTC. It codes for CASRFGPTTYNEQFF.